This note documents a single TCR beta chain sequence. Data came from immunoSEQ multiplex PCR; TCRdb stores just in-frame clones and leaves some out. The sample has around 150,000 clones, approximately 86% seen once. The data belong to a study of cytomegalovirus exposure and HLA in healthy donors. Germline V CDR1 and CDR2: SGHTS, YDEGEE. Trimming cost V 3 bases and J 5 bases, with 13 bases left between them. CDR3 length equals 14 residues. The material sequenced was PBMCs. This chain connects TRBV5-8 to TRBJ2-3, with TRBD2 as a possible D gene (6 bases). The clonotype originates from a woman between 18 and 30 years old in good health and CMV-seropositive. The CDR3 sequence is CASSSASGGDTQYF. CDR3 in DNA: TGTGCCAGCAGCTCGGCCTCCGGGGGAGATACGCAGTATTTT.